Following are 14 T cell receptor beta chains from one sample sequenced in a study of blood T cell repertoires in COVID-19. Using immunoSEQ multiplex PCR, the repertoire was profiled, and TCRdb retains in-frame clones only, with some absent. In the table there are just under 60,000 clones, 70% to 90% of which are singletons. The sequencing sample was made of peripheral blood. The receptor source for this set is a human donor with active COVID-19. The donor label of this sample is uncertain.

This clone is a singleton in its sample. The chain is built from TRBV2 and TRBJ1-1; D is undetermined. The V gene lost 3 bases and the J gene lost 4 bases, with 9 bases spanning the gap. Germline loops: CDR1 SNHLY, CDR2 FYNNEI. The CDR3 contains 13 residues. The CDR3 protein is CASSDRPTTEAFF. CDR3 nucleotide sequence: TGTGCCAGCAGTGACAGGCCGACCACTGAAGCTTTCTTT.

The CDR3 sequence: CASTGGRGTHNTEAFF. The CDR3 DNA follows: TGTGCCAGTACGGGAGGAAGGGGAACACATAACACTGAAGCTTTCTTT. V is TRBV19 and J is TRBJ1-1; the D gene is possibly TRBD1 (5 bases). The V gene lost 7 bases and the J gene lost 2 bases, with 20 bases spanning the gap. CDR1 and CDR2 from the germline V gene are LNHDA and SQIVND (reference sequence). The length of the CDR3 is 16 residues.

This chain joins TRBV11-3 and TRBJ1-4; D call uncertain. The CDR3 contains 14 residues. Per germline, CDR1 SGHNT and CDR2 YENEEA. Trimming cost V 5 bases and J 2 bases, with 9 bases left between them. The DNA for the CDR3 is TGTGCCAGCAGCCCCATGGGCACTAATGAAAAACTGTTTTTT. Translating it yields CASSPMGTNEKLFF.

This clone was counted between two and nine times. The genes are TRBV5-1 and TRBJ2-1; TRBD2 agrees at 8 bases. Germline trimming cut 4 bases from V and 3 bases from J; bases unmatched to any gene: 6. The CDR3 totals 15 residues. Germline CDR1 reads SGHRS; CDR2 reads YFSETQ. The CDR3 region is CASSTVTSGYNEQFF. The CDR3, as DNA: TGCGCCAGCAGCACGGTCACTAGCGGCTACAATGAGCAGTTCTTC. Together with reference TRBV5-1 and TRBJ2-1, the CDR3 gives the full variable domain: KAGVTQTPRYLIKTRGQQVTLSCSPISGHRSVSWYQQTPGQGLQFLFEYFSETQRNKGNFPGRFSGRQFSNSRSEMNVSTLELGDSALYLCASSTVTSGYNEQFFGPGTRLTVL.

The chain recombines TRBV4-2 with TRBJ2-3; 8 bases agree with TRBD2. V gave up 1 base and J gave up 6 bases; unmatched junction bases: 9. The germline V gene has CDR1 LGHNA and CDR2 YNFKEQ. The CDR3 totals 16 residues. CDR3 protein: CASSQVGRGGSDTQYF. The CDR3 region has the DNA TGTGCCAGCAGCCAAGTCGGTCGGGGGGGGTCGGATACGCAGTATTTT.

The rearrangement uses TRBV25-1 and TRBJ2-1; TRBD2 might be the D (6 bases). This CDR3 is 13 amino acids long. Germline assignment: CDR1 MGHDK and CDR2 SYGVNS. The V end was cut by 3 bases, the J end by 12 bases, with 15 bases between. The CDR3 sequence is CASSDAGGNRQFF. Here the CDR3 DNA reads TGTGCCAGCAGTGACGCCGGGGGAAACAGGCAGTTCTTC.

Of note for this clone: Within the sample, other DNA sequences also encode this same CDR3. The chain is built from TRBV30 and TRBJ1-1; no clear D. The CDR3 extends over 11 amino acids. Germline values: CDR1 GTSNPN, CDR2 SVGIG (reference sequence). V lost 2 bases and J lost 5, with 6 bases in between. The CDR3 region has the DNA TGTGCCTGGAGTCCTCTTACTGAAGCTTTCTTT. It yields the protein CAWSPLTEAFF.

The rearrangement links TRBV3-1 (or the pseudogene TRBV3-2) to TRBJ2-7; no clear D gene. V gave up 1 base and J gave up 3 bases, with 10 bases separating them. Germline CDR1 and CDR2: LGHDT and YNNKEL (reference sequence). The CDR3 spans 14 residues. The CDR3 spells CASSQAAALYEQYF. The CDR3 region has the DNA TGTGCCAGCAGCCAAGCGGCAGCGCTCTACGAGCAGTACTTC.

This clone was seen more than once but under ten times. The rearrangement uses TRBV27 and TRBJ2-1, with unresolved D. V lost 0 bases to trimming and J lost 4 bases, with 4 bases between them. This CDR3 region has 13 residues. From germline, CDR1 is MNHEY and CDR2 SMNVEV (reference sequence). CDR3 nucleotides: TGTGCCAGCAGTTTATCCGTTTACAATGAGCAGTTCTTC. This encodes CASSLSVYNEQFF.

A few counts support this clone. This rearrangement joins TRBV29-1 to TRBJ2-7, with D maybe TRBD2 (5 bases). Per germline, CDR1 SQVTM and CDR2 ANQGSEA. CDR3 length: 13 residues. Trimming pared 4 bases from V and 5 bases from J, leaving 15 bases between. The CDR3 DNA sequence: TGCAGCGTTGGACAACAACTAGGCGACGAGCAGTACTTC. This encodes CSVGQQLGDEQYF.

The V and J genes are TRBV5-4 and TRBJ2-7, with 8 bases matching TRBD1. V shed 5 bases, J shed 6 bases, and the junction held 10 bases outside the gene matches. Germline V CDR1 and CDR2: SGHNT, YYREEE (reference sequence). This CDR3 comprises 14 residues. DNA for the CDR3: TGTGCCAGCAGAGTAGGACAGGGTTTGGGCGAGCAGTACTTC. It encodes CASRVGQGLGEQYF.

V usage is TRBV4-1 and J usage is TRBJ2-1, with D maybe TRBD1 (5 bases). Germline-derived CDR1 and CDR2 are MGHRA and YSYEKL. The CDR3 is 15 residues long. V was pared by 3 bases and J by 7 bases, with 16 bases between. In DNA, the CDR3 is TGCGCCAGCAGCCATAGACAGACGTATGGTAATGAGCAGTTCTTC. Its translation: CASSHRQTYGNEQFF.

The V and J genes are TRBV28 and TRBJ2-7; possible D gene TRBD2, 5 bases. Trimming took off 5 bases at V and 9 bases at J, with 14 bases between the two ends. Germline CDR1 and CDR2: MDHEN and SYDVKM. This CDR3 spans 12 amino acids. CDR3 in amino acids: CASSQTGGAQYF. The CDR3 nucleotides read TGTGCCAGCAGTCAGACCGGAGGAGCGCAGTACTTC.

V gene TRBV23-1 combines with J gene TRBJ1-2; no reliable D call. TRBV23-1 is labeled an ORF, and its function is uncertain. The CDR3 is 17 amino acids. V was clipped by 5 bases and J by 4 bases, with 23 bases between them. The CDR3 spells CASSKHPTRQTGYGYTF. Written as DNA, the CDR3 is TGCGCCAGCAGTAAACACCCTACAAGGCAGACTGGCTATGGCTACACCTTC.